This T cell receptor beta chain is drawn from a study of response to subunit inactivated influenza vaccine. Trimming took off 6 bases at V and 3 bases at J, with 17 bases between the two ends. This CDR3 spans 15 amino acids. CDR1 SNHLY and CDR2 FYNNEI come from the germline V gene. TCRdb re-derived calls from the RT-PCR reads in MiXCR, one entry per CDR3 protein. This sample has around 520,000 distinct CDR3 sequences; approximately 12% occur once, and the top ten carry about a tenth. The sequences come from PBMCs from blood, collected on the day of vaccination. The chain recombines TRBV2 with TRBJ2-5; TRBD1 is a possible D gene (5 bases). The receptor's source is a man in his fifties or sixties who received an inactivated influenza vaccine. The CDR3 reads CASSLIRGREETQYF. The CDR3 DNA sequence: TGTGCCAGCAGCCTGATAAGAGGCAGGGAAGAGACCCAGTACTTC.